The clone carrying this T cell receptor beta chain came up a few times. Its antigen remains unknown. The source of the sample is a study of T-cell memory formation after mild COVID-19. Amplification by 5'RACE using constant-segment primers produced TCR alpha and TCR beta cDNA libraries that carried sample barcodes and UMIs. TCRdb re-analysed the 5' RACE reads in MiXCR, keeping a single row per CDR3 protein. The sample lists 300,000 to 350,000 distinct CDR3 sequences, 13% occurring once. Study-wide results and caveats: For contracting clones, CD4+ ones sat mainly in CM and EM, CD8+ in EMRA. Within pre-infection memory, some responding clones were found, suggesting cross-reactive memory joined.

The CDR3 has 16 residues. CDR1 and CDR2 (germline): LGHNA, YSLEER. The trim removed 0 bases at V and 16 bases at J, leaving 12 bases unmatched. The specimen was PBMCs or a T cell subset sorted from them (not recorded which). The sequence derives from a man aged 18 to 29 who had mild COVID-19 (a few samples of this study predate the infection). Cell type and time point are not known. This sequence joins TRBV4-3 and TRBJ1-6; TRBD1 aligns across 10 bases. The CDR3 region has the DNA TGCGCCAGCAGCCAAGATTCTGGGGACAGGGGACTCTCTCTCCACTTT. Its translation is CASSQDSGDRGLSLHF.